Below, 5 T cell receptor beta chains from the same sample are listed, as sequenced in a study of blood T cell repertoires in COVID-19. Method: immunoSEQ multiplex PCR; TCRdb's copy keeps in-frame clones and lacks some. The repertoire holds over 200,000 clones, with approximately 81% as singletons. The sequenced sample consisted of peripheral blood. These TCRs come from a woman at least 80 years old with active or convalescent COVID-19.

CDR3 sequence (DNA): TGTGCCAGCAGTACGGGGACAGGGGGACGGCAGCCCCAGCATTTT. Translated, it gives CASSTGTGGRQPQHF. The J gene is TRBJ1-5, the V gene TRBV27, with 11 bases identical to TRBD1. Germline CDR1 and CDR2: MNHEY and SMNVEV (reference sequence). CDR3 size: 15 residues. V was clipped by 5 bases and J by 7 bases; unmatched bases: 7.

The CDR3 region is CATFQGGADTQYF. As DNA, the CDR3 is TGTGCCACCTTCCAGGGAGGCGCAGATACGCAGTATTTT. This chain links TRBV15 with TRBJ2-3; possibly TRBD2 for D (6 bases). From germline, CDR1 is LNHNV and CDR2 YYDKDF (reference sequence). The V end was cut by 8 bases, the J end by 4 bases, with 13 bases between. CDR3 size: 13 residues.

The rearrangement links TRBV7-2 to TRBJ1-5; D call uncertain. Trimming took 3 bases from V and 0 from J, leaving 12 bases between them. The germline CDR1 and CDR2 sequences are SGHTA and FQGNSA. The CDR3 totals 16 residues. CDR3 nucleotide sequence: TGTGCCAGCAGCTTGGCGGAGGGATTTAGCAATCAGCCCCAGCATTTT. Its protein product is CASSLAEGFSNQPQHF.

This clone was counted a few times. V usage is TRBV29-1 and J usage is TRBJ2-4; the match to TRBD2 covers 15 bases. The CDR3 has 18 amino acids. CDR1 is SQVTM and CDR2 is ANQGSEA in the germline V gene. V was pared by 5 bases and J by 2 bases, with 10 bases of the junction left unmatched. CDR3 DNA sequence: TGCAGCGTTATGGGACTAGCGGGGGGTGTACAGACCAAAAACATTCAGTACTTC. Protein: CSVMGLAGGVQTKNIQYF.

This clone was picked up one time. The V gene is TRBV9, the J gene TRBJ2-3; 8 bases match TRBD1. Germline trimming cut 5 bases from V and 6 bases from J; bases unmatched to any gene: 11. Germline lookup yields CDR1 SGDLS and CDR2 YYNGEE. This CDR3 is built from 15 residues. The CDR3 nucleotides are TGTGCCAGCAGTCGAAGACAGGGGATGGGGGATACGCAGTATTTT. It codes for CASSRRQGMGDTQYF.